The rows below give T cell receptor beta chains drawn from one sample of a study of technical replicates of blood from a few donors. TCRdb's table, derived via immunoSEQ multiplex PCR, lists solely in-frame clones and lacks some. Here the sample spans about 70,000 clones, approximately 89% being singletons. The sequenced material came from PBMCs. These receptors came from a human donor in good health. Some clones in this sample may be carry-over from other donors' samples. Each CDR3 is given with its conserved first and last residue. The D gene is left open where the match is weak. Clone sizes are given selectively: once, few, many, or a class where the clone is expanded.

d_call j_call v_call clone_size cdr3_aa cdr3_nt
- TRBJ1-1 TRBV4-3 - CASSRTQNTEAFF TGCGCCAGCAGCCGGACACAGAACACTGAAGCTTTCTTT
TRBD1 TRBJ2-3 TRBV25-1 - CASREDRGPDTQYF TGTGCCAGCAGGGAGGACAGGGGCCCAGATACGCAGTATTTT
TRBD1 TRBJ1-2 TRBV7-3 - CASSLLGQGASGYTF TGTGCCAGCAGCTTACTAGGGCAGGGGGCAAGTGGCTACACCTTC
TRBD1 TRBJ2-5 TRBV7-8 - CASSPKLGQGLAETQYF TGTGCCAGCAGCCCGAAATTGGGACAGGGGTTAGCAGAGACCCAGTACTTC
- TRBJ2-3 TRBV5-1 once CASSQDPSTDTQYF TGCGCCAGCAGCCAGGATCCGAGCACAGATACGCAGTATTTT
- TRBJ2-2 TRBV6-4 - CASRTCRGDEDTGELFF TGTGCCAGCAGGACTTGTCGGGGAGATGAGGACACCGGGGAGCTGTTTTTT
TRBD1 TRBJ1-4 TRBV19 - CASVDRGSEKLFF TGTGCCAGTGTCGACAGGGGGAGTGAAAAACTGTTTTTT
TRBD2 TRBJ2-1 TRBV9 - CASSAAGTSGMGEQFF TGTGCCAGCAGCGCCGCCGGGACTAGCGGGATGGGGGAGCAGTTCTTC
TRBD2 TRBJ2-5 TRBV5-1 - CASSQTISGGIQETQYF TGCGCCAGCAGCCAAACCATTAGCGGGGGGATCCAAGAGACCCAGTACTTC
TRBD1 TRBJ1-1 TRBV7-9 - CASSPGQANFMNTEAFF TGTGCCAGCAGCCCCGGACAGGCGAACTTCATGAACACTGAAGCTTTCTTT
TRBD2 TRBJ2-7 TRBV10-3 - CATRAGGWIDEQYF TGTGCCACCCGAGCGGGGGGCTGGATCGACGAGCAGTACTTC
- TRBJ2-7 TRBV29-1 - CSVEDGQSYEQYF TGCAGCGTTGAGGACGGACAGAGCTACGAGCAGTACTTC
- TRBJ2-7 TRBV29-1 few CSGVREQYF TGCAGCGGGGTCAGGGAGCAGTACTTC
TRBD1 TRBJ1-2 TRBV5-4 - CASSLQGMSYGYTF TGTGCCAGCAGCCTACAGGGGATGAGCTATGGCTACACCTTC
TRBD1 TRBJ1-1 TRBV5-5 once CASSRTGAQGSTEAFF TGTGCCAGCAGCAGAACAGGGGCCCAAGGGAGTACTGAAGCTTTCTTT
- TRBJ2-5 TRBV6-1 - CASSQGQETQYF TGTGCCAGCAGTCAGGGGCAAGAGACCCAGTACTTC
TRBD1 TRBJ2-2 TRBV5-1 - CASSLTGANTGELFF TGCGCCAGCAGCTTGACAGGGGCGAACACCGGGGAGCTGTTTTTT
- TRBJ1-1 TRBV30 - CAWSGGTTGNTEAFF TGTGCCTGGAGTGGAGGGACTACAGGGAACACTGAAGCTTTCTTT
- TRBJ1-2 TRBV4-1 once CASSQIRDYNYGYTF TGCGCCAGCAGCCAAATACGGGATTATAACTATGGCTACACCTTC
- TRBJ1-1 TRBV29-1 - CSVEDSPGWNTEAFF TGCAGCGTTGAAGATTCCCCAGGTTGGAACACTGAAGCTTTCTTT
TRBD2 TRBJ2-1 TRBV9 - CASSAYSGFAYNEQFF TGTGCCAGCAGCGCCTATAGCGGGTTCGCCTACAATGAGCAGTTCTTC
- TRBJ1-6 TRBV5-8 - CASSLVTGSGSYNSPLHF TGTGCCAGCAGCTTGGTTACAGGGTCGGGGTCCTATAATTCACCCCTCCACTTT
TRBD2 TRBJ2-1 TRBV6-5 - CASSYGTSKENEQFF TGTGCCAGCAGTTATGGGACTAGCAAAGAGAATGAGCAGTTCTTC
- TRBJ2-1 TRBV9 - CASSVGDWVVNEQFF TGTGCCAGCAGCGTAGGGGACTGGGTTGTGAATGAGCAGTTCTTC
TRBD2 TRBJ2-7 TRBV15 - CATRASGAKYEQYF TGTGCCACCAGGGCTAGCGGGGCTAAGTACGAGCAGTACTTC
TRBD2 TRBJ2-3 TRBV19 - CASSNRPLLAGARDTQYF TGTGCCAGTAGTAACCGCCCCCTACTAGCGGGAGCGAGAGATACGCAGTATTTT
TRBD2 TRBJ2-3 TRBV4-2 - CASSHARGGDTQYF TGTGCCAGCAGCCATGCACGGGGGGGGGATACGCAGTATTTT
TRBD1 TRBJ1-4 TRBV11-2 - CASSLEQGYEKLFF TGTGCCAGCAGCTTAGAACAGGGGTACGAAAAACTGTTTTTT
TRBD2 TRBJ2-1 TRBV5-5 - CASSQGLATYNEQFF TGTGCCAGCAGCCAGGGACTAGCAACCTACAATGAGCAGTTCTTC
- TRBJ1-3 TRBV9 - CASSPGSFSGNTIYF TGTGCCAGCAGCCCAGGGTCGTTCTCTGGAAACACCATATATTTT
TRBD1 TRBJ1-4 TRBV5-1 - CASRPGTVATNEKLFF TGCGCCAGCAGACCCGGGACAGTTGCAACTAATGAAAAACTGTTTTTT
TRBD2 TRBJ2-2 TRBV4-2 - CASSSQRGVTGELFF TGTGCCAGCAGCTCCCAGCGGGGCGTTACCGGGGAGCTGTTTTTT
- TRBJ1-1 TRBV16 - CASSPNSKLGTEAFF TGTGCCAGCAGCCCGAATTCGAAACTTGGCACTGAAGCTTTCTTT
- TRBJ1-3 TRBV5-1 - CASSLYMGGDGNTIYF TGCGCCAGCAGCCTCTACATGGGGGGGGACGGAAACACCATATATTTT
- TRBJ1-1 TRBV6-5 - CASSYSYTANTEAFF TGTGCCAGCAGTTACAGTTACACCGCAAACACTGAAGCTTTCTTT
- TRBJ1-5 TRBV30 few CAWSVLSGPQHF TGTGCCTGGAGTGTTTTATCAGGGCCCCAGCATTTT
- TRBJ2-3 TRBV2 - CASSDSGVGTDTQYF TGTGCCAGCAGTGATTCGGGAGTTGGCACAGATACGCAGTATTTT
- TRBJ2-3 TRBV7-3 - CASSPGTSTDTQYF TGTGCCAGCAGCCCAGGGACTAGCACAGATACGCAGTATTTT
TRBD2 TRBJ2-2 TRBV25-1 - CASSEGLVTGELFF TGTGCCAGCAGTGAGGGACTAGTCACCGGGGAGCTGTTTTTT
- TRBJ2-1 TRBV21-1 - CASSKVSSGDIYNEQFF TGTGCCAGCAGCAAAGTGTCTAGCGGAGATATTTACAATGAGCAGTTCTTC
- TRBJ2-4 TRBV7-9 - CASSLTETGNIQYF TGTGCCAGCAGCTTGACAGAAACTGGGAACATTCAGTACTTC
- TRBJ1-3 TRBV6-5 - CATADSSGNTIYF TGTGCCACAGCGGACAGCTCTGGAAACACCATATATTTT
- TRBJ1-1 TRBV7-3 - CASSLNGGETEAFF TGTGCCAGCAGCTTAAACGGAGGGGAAACTGAAGCTTTCTTT
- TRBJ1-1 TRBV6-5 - CASSYSTGNTEAFF TGTGCCAGCAGTTACTCGACAGGGAACACTGAAGCTTTCTTT
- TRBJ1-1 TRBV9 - CASSVVPVDSEAFF TGTGCCAGCAGCGTAGTACCGGTGGACTCTGAAGCTTTCTTT
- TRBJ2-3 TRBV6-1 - CASSVQGFPGTDTQYF TGTGCCAGCAGTGTACAGGGATTTCCCGGCACAGATACGCAGTATTTT
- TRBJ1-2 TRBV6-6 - CASSLGGTARDYGYTF TGTGCCAGCAGCCTGGGCGGGACCGCTCGGGACTATGGCTACACCTTC
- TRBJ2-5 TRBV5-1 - CASSLESGRETQYF TGCGCCAGCAGCTTGGAGTCGGGGAGGGAGACCCAGTACTTC
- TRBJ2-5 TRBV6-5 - CASSYGWESPKETQYF TGTGCCAGCAGTTACGGGTGGGAGAGCCCAAAAGAGACCCAGTACTTC
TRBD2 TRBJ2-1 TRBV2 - CASSEVGLAGGLNNEQFF TGTGCCAGCAGTGAAGTAGGACTAGCGGGAGGGCTCAACAATGAGCAGTTCTTC
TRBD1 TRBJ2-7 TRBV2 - CASDKLAGGEQYF TGTGCCAGCGACAAATTGGCAGGGGGAGAGCAGTACTTC
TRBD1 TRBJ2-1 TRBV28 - CASSPPVVQGVRGGLKDEQFF TGTGCCAGCAGTCCGCCCGTTGTTCAGGGGGTAAGAGGGGGCCTAAAGGATGAGCAGTTCTTC
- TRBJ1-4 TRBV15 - CATSRDRGAQVEKLFF TGTGCCACCAGCAGAGATCGGGGGGCGCAAGTTGAAAAACTGTTTTTT
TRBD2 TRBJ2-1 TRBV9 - CASSTTSGFYNEQFF TGTGCCAGCAGCACGACTAGCGGGTTTTACAATGAGCAGTTCTTC